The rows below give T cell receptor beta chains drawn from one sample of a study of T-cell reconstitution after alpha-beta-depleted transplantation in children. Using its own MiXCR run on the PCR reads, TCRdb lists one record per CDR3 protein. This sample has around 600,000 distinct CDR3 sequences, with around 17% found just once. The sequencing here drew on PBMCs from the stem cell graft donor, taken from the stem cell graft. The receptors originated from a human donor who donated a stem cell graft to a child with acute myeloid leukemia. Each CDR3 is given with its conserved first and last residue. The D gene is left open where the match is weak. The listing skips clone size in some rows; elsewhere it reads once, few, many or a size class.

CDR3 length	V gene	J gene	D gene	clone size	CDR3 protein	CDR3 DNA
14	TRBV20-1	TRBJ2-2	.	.	CSARGGGGTGELFF	TGCAGTGCTAGGGGGGGGGGCGGCACCGGGGAGCTGTTTTTT
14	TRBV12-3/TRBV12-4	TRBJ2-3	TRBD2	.	CASSLKRGGGTQYF	TGTGCCAGCAGTTTAAAGCGGGGGGGCGGTACGCAGTATTTT
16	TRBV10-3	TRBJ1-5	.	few	CAISESGVGSNQPQHF	TGTGCCATCAGTGAGTCCGGTGTCGGAAGCAATCAGCCCCAGCATTTT
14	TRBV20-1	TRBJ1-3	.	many	CSASRGGSGNTIYF	TGCAGTGCTAGTAGGGGAGGGAGTGGAAACACCATATATTTT
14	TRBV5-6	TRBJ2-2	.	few	CASSLVRNPGELFF	TGTGCCAGCAGCTTGGTCCGGAACCCCGGGGAGCTGTTTTTT
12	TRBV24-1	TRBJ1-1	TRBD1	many	CATSDHRGEAFF	TGTGCCACCAGTGACCACAGGGGGGAAGCTTTCTTT
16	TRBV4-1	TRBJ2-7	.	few	CASSQDHPGVTYEQYF	TGCGCCAGCAGCCAAGATCACCCAGGGGTGACCTACGAGCAGTACTTC
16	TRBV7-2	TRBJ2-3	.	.	CASSLALGASIDTQYF	TGTGCCAGCAGCTTAGCGCTGGGGGCTAGTATAGATACGCAGTATTTT
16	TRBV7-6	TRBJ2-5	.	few	CASSSPGLGWGETQYF	TGTGCCAGCAGCTCTCCAGGACTGGGGTGGGGGGAGACCCAGTACTTC
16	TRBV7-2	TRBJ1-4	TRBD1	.	CASSPRTGGLGEKLFF	TGTGCCAGCAGCCCCAGGACAGGGGGCTTGGGTGAAAAACTGTTTTTT